These T cell receptor beta chains were read from a single sample in a study of cytomegalovirus exposure and HLA in healthy donors. Method: immunoSEQ multiplex PCR; TCRdb's copy keeps in-frame clones and lacks some. The repertoire holds about 360,000 clones, approximately 90% seen once, with 0.83% in the top ten. Material for sequencing was PBMCs. These receptors came from a woman between 18 and 29 years old in good health and CMV-seronegative. Both conserved end residues are part of each CDR3. A D gene is named only where the DNA matches it firmly. Clone sizes are given selectively: once, few, many, or a class where the clone is expanded.

D,V,length,J,size,CDR3,DNA
TRBD2,TRBV4-1,17,TRBJ2-1,once,CASSHGLGGLAGEEQFF,TGCGCCAGCAGCCATGGCCTCGGGGGTCTAGCGGGAGAAGAGCAGTTCTTC
NA,TRBV4-1,15,TRBJ1-5,few,CASSPTENSNQPQHF,TGCGCCAGCAGCCCCACAGAGAATAGCAATCAGCCCCAGCATTTT
NA,TRBV21-1,19,TRBJ2-2,NA,CASSLAIAGDFTGTGELFF,TGTGCCAGCAGCTTGGCGATAGCGGGGGATTTCACCGGCACCGGGGAGCTGTTTTTT
TRBD2,TRBV27,16,TRBJ2-7,NA,CASTTVASGSLYEQYF,TGTGCCAGCACAACCGTGGCTAGCGGGAGCCTTTACGAGCAGTACTTC
NA,TRBV5-1,15,TRBJ2-7,NA,CASSPAGGRFYEQYF,TGCGCCAGCAGCCCCGCCGGGGGGCGCTTCTACGAGCAGTACTTC
NA,TRBV5-4,15,TRBJ2-3,NA,CASSLGRVDTDTQYF,TGTGCCAGCAGCTTGGGGCGGGTCGACACAGATACGCAGTATTTT
TRBD1,TRBV2,16,TRBJ1-1,NA,CASSGTGARMNTEAFF,TGTGCCAGCAGCGGGACAGGGGCTCGTATGAACACTGAAGCTTTCTTT
TRBD2,TRBV5-8,18,TRBJ2-1,NA,CASSLKTWLTSVYNEQFF,TGTGCCAGCAGCTTGAAAACATGGTTGACTAGCGTATACAATGAGCAGTTCTTC
TRBD2,TRBV11-1,17,TRBJ2-7,NA,CASSLEFPSGDSYEQYF,TGTGCCAGCAGCTTAGAATTTCCTAGCGGGGACTCCTACGAGCAGTACTTC
NA,TRBV28,11,TRBJ2-4,NA,CASSPGRIQYF,TGTGCCAGCAGCCCTGGCAGAATTCAGTACTTC
TRBD1,TRBV30,14,TRBJ1-1,NA,CAWRGRGRGTEAFF,TGTGCCTGGAGGGGCAGGGGGCGAGGCACTGAAGCTTTCTTT
TRBD1,TRBV5-6,17,TRBJ2-5,NA,CASSWGQDPRSQETQYF,TGTGCCAGCAGCTGGGGACAGGACCCAAGATCCCAAGAGACCCAGTACTTC
TRBD1,TRBV13,14,TRBJ1-2,NA,CASSLGDRNYGYTF,TGTGCCAGCAGCTTAGGGGACAGGAACTATGGCTACACCTTC
NA,TRBV30,15,TRBJ1-5,NA,CAWSDSWGDNQPQHF,TGTGCCTGGAGTGATAGCTGGGGGGACAATCAGCCCCAGCATTTT
TRBD1,TRBV15,14,TRBJ1-4,once,CATSRLTGGEKLFF,TGTGCCACCAGCAGACTAACAGGGGGGGAAAAACTGTTTTTT
NA,TRBV21-1,17,TRBJ1-4,NA,CASSKWGWQGAHEKLFF,TGTGCCAGCAGCAAATGGGGTTGGCAGGGGGCGCACGAAAAACTGTTTTTT
NA,TRBV4-2,16,TRBJ2-1,NA,CASSQESGLALNEQFF,TGTGCCAGCAGCCAAGAGTCGGGGTTAGCGCTCAATGAGCAGTTCTTC
NA,TRBV9,13,TRBJ2-7,NA,CASGDTHRGEQYF,TGTGCCAGCGGCGACACGCATCGCGGAGAGCAGTACTTC
TRBD1,TRBV28,16,TRBJ2-7,NA,CASSLGPGTGTYEQYF,TGTGCCAGCAGTTTAGGGCCCGGGACAGGGACCTACGAGCAGTACTTC
NA,TRBV7-9,18,TRBJ1-3,NA,CASSLDTGHLLSGNTIYF,TGTGCCAGCAGCTTAGATACCGGACACCTACTCTCTGGAAACACCATATATTTT
NA,TRBV6-1,13,TRBJ1-5,NA,CASTILQNQPQHF,TGTGCCAGCACGATATTACAGAATCAGCCCCAGCATTTT
TRBD1,TRBV5-1,14,TRBJ1-1,NA,CASSAGTGNTEAFF,TGCGCCAGCAGCGCTGGGACAGGGAACACTGAAGCTTTCTTT
NA,TRBV27,16,TRBJ2-1,NA,CASSFGGAPSYNEQFF,TGTGCCAGCAGTTTCGGAGGAGCGCCCTCCTACAATGAGCAGTTCTTC
NA,TRBV7-9,12,TRBJ1-4,NA,CASTPDSEKLFF,TGTGCCAGCACCCCGGACAGTGAAAAACTGTTTTTT
NA,TRBV7-8,14,TRBJ2-1,NA,CASSFTGKRNEQFF,TGTGCCAGCAGCTTCACCGGGAAGCGCAATGAGCAGTTCTTC
NA,TRBV2,13,TRBJ2-5,once,CARGGTGSETQYF,TGTGCCAGAGGGGGTACAGGGTCGGAGACCCAGTACTTC
TRBD1,TRBV5-1,15,TRBJ2-3,NA,CASSLGGQSTDTQYF,TGCGCCAGCAGCTTGGGGGGACAGAGCACAGATACGCAGTATTTT
NA,TRBV20-1,11,TRBJ2-1,NA,CSASAWSEQFF,TGCAGTGCTAGCGCGTGGTCTGAGCAGTTCTTC
NA,TRBV7-7,13,TRBJ2-5,NA,CASSPTRTKAQYF,TGTGCCAGCAGCCCCACTCGTACTAAAGCCCAGTACTTC
NA,TRBV2,11,TRBJ1-2,NA,CASSENGRDTF,TGTGCCAGCAGTGAAAACGGTCGGGACACCTTC
NA,TRBV27,13,TRBJ1-1,once,CASSTGWRTEAFF,TGTGCCAGCAGTACCGGGTGGCGCACTGAAGCTTTCTTT
NA,TRBV28,18,TRBJ2-7,NA,CASSSPFFTGTDSYEQYF,TGTGCCAGCAGTTCTCCTTTTTTCACCGGGACTGACTCCTACGAGCAGTACTTC
NA,TRBV7-8,19,TRBJ1-5,once,CASSWGPSEVPYSNQPQHF,TGTGCCAGCAGCTGGGGGCCCTCCGAGGTCCCCTATAGCAATCAGCCCCAGCATTTT
TRBD2,TRBV6-1,17,TRBJ2-1,NA,CASSEPVSGGAWNEQFF,TGTGCCAGCAGTGAACCGGTTAGCGGGGGGGCATGGAATGAGCAGTTCTTC
NA,TRBV11-2,15,TRBJ1-2,NA,CASSLAAAGNYGYTF,TGTGCCAGCAGCTTAGCCGCGGCTGGAAACTATGGCTACACCTTC
TRBD2,TRBV5-1,17,TRBJ2-2,NA,CASSLVWTSGSGGELFF,TGCGCCAGCAGCTTGGTGTGGACTAGCGGGAGTGGCGGGGAGCTGTTTTTT
NA,TRBV2,12,TRBJ1-2,NA,CASSRAKDGYTF,TGTGCCAGCAGCAGGGCCAAGGATGGCTACACCTTC
NA,TRBV11-1,15,TRBJ2-3,NA,CASSPPQRAIDTQYF,TGTGCCAGCAGCCCCCCTCAGCGGGCAATAGATACGCAGTATTTT
TRBD1,TRBV6-5,14,TRBJ2-5,once,CASSYGRQGETQYF,TGTGCCAGCAGTTACGGCAGACAGGGAGAGACCCAGTACTTC
NA,TRBV9,12,TRBJ1-2,NA,CASSAGQLGYTF,TGTGCCAGCAGCGCCGGACAGCTCGGCTACACCTTC
TRBD1,TRBV15,13,TRBJ2-2,NA,CATGQGDTGELFF,TGTGCCACCGGACAGGGAGACACCGGGGAGCTGTTTTTT
NA,TRBV7-9,16,TRBJ1-1,NA,CASSSRDTKLGTEAFF,TGTGCCAGCAGCTCCCGGGACACTAAGCTGGGTACTGAAGCTTTCTTT
TRBD2,TRBV27,17,TRBJ2-7,once,CASSPTSGGILTYEQYF,TGTGCCAGCAGTCCTACTAGCGGGGGAATCCTCACCTACGAGCAGTACTTC